This T cell receptor beta chain was sequenced during a study of T cell repertoires in cytomegalovirus infection. Overall study: Shared public TCR beta signatures pointed to both CMV infection and a matching HLA type.

This clonotype was seen ten or more times. Germline V CDR1 and CDR2: SGHTA, FQGNSA. This CDR3 comprises 14 residues. V gave up 0 bases and J gave up 4 bases, with 6 bases separating them. TCRdb itself ran the reads through MiXCR, one entry per CDR3 protein. The sample lists about 310,000 distinct CDR3 sequences, roughly a sixth occurring once. Source material: PBMCs. This TCR derives from a human donor in good health (CMV status not recorded). Some clones in this sample may be carry-over from other donors' samples. The chain recombines TRBV7-2 with TRBJ2-2, with no clear D. DNA of the CDR3: TGTGCCAGCAGCTTAGCTGGGTCCACCGGGGAGCTGTTTTTT. It yields the protein CASSLAGSTGELFF.